A single sample gave rise to the 29 T cell receptor beta chains below, sequenced in a study of blood T cells in healthy people across ages. Sample-barcoded 5' priming and a J-beta primer mix drove a second PCR of roughly 6 to 12 cycles. TCRdb re-derived calls from the 5' RACE reads in MiXCR, one entry per CDR3 protein. The sample carries roughly 1,800,000 distinct CDR3 sequences, roughly 49% recorded once. Material: blood. All receptors come from a woman between 35 and 50 years old in good health.

This chain joins TRBV5-1 and TRBJ1-2; D ambiguous. CDR1 SGHRS and CDR2 YFSETQ come from the germline V gene. This CDR3 spans 13 amino acids. With 1 base removed from V and 5 bases from J, the gap between germline ends came to 9 bases. In DNA, the CDR3 is TGCGCCAGCAGCTTGAGCAGCCGATATGGCTACACCTTC. Translated, it gives CASSLSSRYGYTF.

This clonotype was observed at least ten times. The junction departs from the called germline gene at one end, perhaps through a read error. The chain combines TRBV7-2 with TRBJ2-7; 7 nucleotides align to TRBD2. Germline lookup yields CDR1 SGHTA and CDR2 FQGNSA. This CDR3 is 11 amino acids long. The CDR3 coding sequence is TGTGCCAGCAGTTTAGCGGGCGAGCAGTACTTC. This encodes CASSLAGEQYF.

A note on this clonotype: Since the CDR3 does not end with the conserved phenylalanine or tryptophan, this likely comes from a read error. The V call is TRBV3-1, the J call TRBJ2-5, with D perhaps matching TRBD2 (6 bases). CDR1 is LGHDT, CDR2 YNNKEL, per germline (reference sequence). The length of the CDR3 is 15 residues. V lost 3 bases and J 1 base, leaving 12 bases between the germline ends. CDR3 sequence: CASSQMRGAQETQYL. The CDR3, as DNA: TGTGCCAGCAGCCAGATGCGGGGAGCCCAAGAGACCCAGTACCTC.

Only a few counts were recorded for this clonotype. The chain is built from TRBV5-1 and TRBJ2-7; TRBD1 matches 12 bases. Germline V gene sequence: CDR1 SGHRS, CDR2 YFSETQ. The ends lost 4 bases at V and 4 bases at J; junction bases unmatched: 9. The CDR3 is made up of 16 amino acids. Here the CDR3 reads CASSRLPGQGAYEQYF. The CDR3, as DNA: TGCGCCAGCAGCCGCCTTCCGGGACAGGGGGCTTACGAGCAGTACTTC.

This CDR3 is CASTRSDYEQYF. For the CDR3, the DNA is TGTGCCAGCACCCGGAGCGACTACGAGCAGTACTTC. This chain links TRBV6-2 or TRBV6-3 with TRBJ2-7; D unclear. The CDR3 covers 12 residues. Trimming cost V 7 bases and J 3 bases, with 10 bases left between them. CDR1 is MNHEY, CDR2 SVGEGT, per germline.

The chain joins TRBV14 to TRBJ1-6; D unclear. Trimming left V 4 bases short and J 8 bases short, with 15 bases between. CDR1 is SGHDN and CDR2 is FVKESK in the germline V gene. The CDR3 contains 15 residues. The CDR3 loop reads CASSRAPSSDSPLHF. CDR3 coding DNA: TGTGCCAGCAGCCGCGCTCCCTCGTCCGATTCACCCCTCCACTTT.

This clonotype was seen a handful of times. The genes are TRBV7-2 and TRBJ1-2; D not resolved. The V gene lost 7 bases and the J gene lost 5 bases, with 14 bases spanning the gap. The CDR3 runs to 13 residues. Germline values: CDR1 SGHTA, CDR2 FQGNSA. CDR3 protein: CASTPEGLYGYTF. The CDR3 nucleotides read TGTGCCAGCACCCCGGAGGGTCTTTATGGCTACACCTTC.

The chain links TRBV20-1 to TRBJ2-5; tentatively, D is TRBD2 (5 bases). V was shortened by 0 bases and J by 5 bases, with 16 bases between the two germline ends. The length of the CDR3 is 15 residues. The germline V gene has CDR1 DFQATT and CDR2 SNEGSKA (reference sequence). The CDR3 region is CSARDSHTRVETQYF. The CDR3 DNA reads TGCAGTGCTAGAGATTCCCACACTAGAGTTGAGACCCAGTACTTC.

The chain links TRBV27 to TRBJ1-5; a weak D match, TRBD1 (6 bases). Germline loops: CDR1 MNHEY, CDR2 SMNVEV (reference sequence). The V gene lost 3 bases and the J gene lost 6 bases, with 12 bases spanning the gap. This CDR3 has 14 amino acids. Written as DNA, the CDR3 is TGTGCCAGCAGTTTGCAGGGGACGGTTCAGCCCCAGCATTTT. Protein sequence: CASSLQGTVQPQHF.

V and J are TRBV2 and TRBJ2-1, with D tentatively TRBD1 or TRBD2 (5 bases each). Between the trimmed V and J ends, which lost 9 bases and 7 bases, there was a span of 19 bases. The germline gives CDR1 SNHLY, CDR2 FYNNEI. There are 14 residues in the CDR3. The CDR3 region is CASLPFGTANEQFF. CDR3 nucleotides: TGTGCCAGTCTACCCTTTGGGACGGCTAATGAGCAGTTCTTC.

The CDR3 reads CASSTPGQASYEQYF. Here the CDR3 DNA reads TGTGCCAGCAGCACCCCGGGACAGGCCTCCTACGAGCAGTACTTC. The rearrangement links TRBV6-5 to TRBJ2-7; 8 nucleotides match TRBD1. V lost 6 bases, J lost 0 bases, and 7 bases stayed unmatched. The CDR3 runs to 15 residues. CDR1 is MNHEY and CDR2 is SVGAGI in the germline V gene.

With regard to this clonotype: One end of the junction fails to match germline, which may point to a read error. The chain links TRBV28 to TRBJ2-5; TRBD1 is a possible D gene (7 bases). The germline V gene encodes CDR1 MDHEN and CDR2 SYDVKM. This CDR3 region has 15 residues. This CDR3 reads CTSSSRQGGWETQYF. The CDR3 coding sequence is TGTACCAGCAGTTCCCGACAGGGAGGATGGGAGACCCAGTACTTC.

J is TRBJ2-3 and V is TRBV29-1; 11 bases align to TRBD2. The CDR3 loop spans 16 amino acids. V shed 7 bases and J 2 bases; nucleotides not matched to a gene: 11. From germline, CDR1 is SQVTM and CDR2 ANQGSEA. Here the CDR3 DNA reads TGCAGCGCCATGGGGCTAGCGGGGGGCCCCACAGATACGCAGTATTTT. Its translation is CSAMGLAGGPTDTQYF.

This clonotype was found a few times. The chain is built from TRBV12-3 or TRBV12-4 and TRBJ2-6; D perhaps matches TRBD1 (6 bases). The CDR3 contains 16 residues. V was trimmed by 4 bases and J by 5 bases, leaving 15 bases between them. CDR3 bases: TGTGCCAGCAGTTCCGCCTGGACAGAAAGGGCCAACGTCCTGACTTTC. Translation: CASSSAWTERANVLTF.

V gene TRBV7-2 combines with J gene TRBJ2-5; TRBD1 matches 8 bases. Germline values: CDR1 SGHTA, CDR2 FQGNSA. The V and J ends lost 4 bases and 4 bases, in that order; junction bases with no gene match: 14. The CDR3 totals 17 residues. The CDR3 nucleotides read TGTGCCAGCAGCTCCGGGACAGGCAATTATAGGGGAGAGACCCAGTACTTC. Amino acids: CASSSGTGNYRGETQYF.

A remark on this clonotype: A much larger clone sits a single nucleotide away, making a read error possible. The chain combines TRBV7-3 with TRBJ2-6; a possible D gene is TRBD1 (5 bases). Germline CDR1 reads SGHTA; CDR2 reads FQGTGA. This CDR3 region has 13 residues. Between the trimmed V and J ends, which lost 6 bases and 2 bases, there was a span of 5 bases. The CDR3 nucleotides are TGTGCCAGCAGGGACACTGGGGCCAACGTCCTGACTTTC. Translating gives CASRDTGANVLTF. The full variable domain, rest sourced from reference TRBV7-3 and TRBJ2-6, is GAGVSQTPSNKVTEKGKYVELRCDPISGHTALYWYRQSLGQGPEFLIYFQGTGAADDSGLPNDRFFAVRPEGSVSTLKIQRTERGDSAVYLCASRDTGANVLTFGAGSRLTVL.

The gene calls are TRBV11-3 and TRBJ2-3, with 7 bases identical to TRBD1. Germline V gene lookup returns CDR1 SGHNT and CDR2 YENEEA. V gave up 1 base and J gave up 2 bases; unmatched junction bases: 6. The CDR3 is 16 residues long. The CDR3 protein is CASSLGDDRDTDTQYF. CDR3 in DNA: TGTGCCAGCAGCTTAGGGGACGACAGGGACACAGATACGCAGTATTTT.

The chain carries TRBV11-1 and TRBJ2-1, with 7 bases identical to TRBD1. Unmatched junction bases numbered 6, after V lost 5 bases and J lost 8 bases. The CDR3 runs 13 residues. Germline V gene lookup returns CDR1 SGHAT and CDR2 FQDESV (reference sequence). The CDR3 loop reads CASSLQGSYEQFF. CDR3 sequence (DNA): TGTGCCAGCAGCCTACAGGGGTCCTATGAGCAGTTCTTC.

This rearrangement joins TRBV28 to TRBJ1-2; D is possibly TRBD1 (6 bases). The CDR3 length is 14 residues. V shed 3 bases and J shed 4 bases, with 12 bases lying between them. Germline V lookup: CDR1 MDHEN, CDR2 SYDVKM. The CDR3 spells CASSLAGDVYGYTF. Written as DNA, the CDR3 is TGTGCCAGCAGTTTGGCAGGGGACGTCTATGGCTACACCTTC.

This chain connects TRBV5-6 to TRBJ2-5; a possible D gene is TRBD2 (5 bases). The germline V gene encodes CDR1 SGHDT and CDR2 YYEEEE. V dropped 0 bases and J dropped 5 bases, with 11 bases sitting between them. The length of the CDR3 is 14 residues. The CDR3 DNA reads TGTGCCAGCAGCTTGGTTCCTAGCCTCGAGACCCAGTACTTC. Translated: CASSLVPSLETQYF.

At least ten counts were recorded for this clonotype. J is TRBJ2-1 and V is TRBV4-3; the D is unclear. Deletions cut 1 base from V and 0 bases from J, with 7 bases between. CDR1 and CDR2 from the germline V gene are LGHNA and YSLEER. This CDR3 is built from 15 residues. This chain's CDR3 is CASSQVTSSYNEQFF. In nucleotides, the CDR3 is TGCGCCAGCAGCCAAGTTACGAGCTCCTACAATGAGCAGTTCTTC.

The V and J genes are TRBV5-1 and TRBJ1-2; 8 bases align to TRBD1. This CDR3 contains 16 residues. V was pared by 4 bases and J by 2 bases, with 10 bases of the junction left unmatched. Germline V lookup: CDR1 SGHRS, CDR2 YFSETQ. The CDR3 reads CASSLTAGGLNYGYTF. Here the CDR3 DNA reads TGCGCCAGCAGCCTAACTGCAGGGGGCTTAAACTATGGCTACACCTTC.

The V gene is TRBV21-1, the J gene TRBJ2-5; the table's D call TRBD2 went unverified against the DNA. TRBV21-1 is classified as a pseudogene. The CDR3 length is 20 residues. CDR3 DNA sequence: TGTGCCAGCAGCAAAGCGTGGGTAGCGGGGGGACAACACCAAGAAGAGACCCAGTACTTC. It translates to CASSKAWVAGGQHQEETQYF.

This clonotype was found a few times. The V gene is TRBV4-1, the J gene TRBJ2-3; D is unresolved. This CDR3 comprises 12 residues. Germline V gene data show CDR1 as MGHRA and CDR2 as YSYEKL. Trimming shortened V by 0 bases and J by 10 bases, and 8 bases separated the two germline ends. The CDR3 sequence: CASSQENLAQYF. The CDR3 region has the DNA TGCGCCAGCAGCCAAGAGAATTTAGCGCAGTATTTT.

The chain joins TRBV18 to TRBJ2-7; possibly TRBD1 for D (6 bases). Germline values: CDR1 KGHSH, CDR2 LQKENI. The ends were cut back, 8 bases at V and 2 bases at J, with 13 bases in the middle. There are 13 residues in the CDR3. In nucleotides, the CDR3 is TGTGCCAGCGCACGACAGGAAACCTACGAGCAGTACTTC. Translated: CASARQETYEQYF.

The chain links TRBV29-1 to TRBJ1-1; D not certain. Germline CDR1 is SQVTM and CDR2 is ANQGSEA. V gave up 4 bases and J gave up 0 bases, with 21 bases separating them. CDR3 length: 17 amino acids. As DNA, the CDR3 is TGCAGCGTTGTTGCCATCGGCAGGAGGTTAATGAACACTGAAGCTTTCTTT. Translated, it gives CSVVAIGRRLMNTEAFF.

This clonotype was seen once. This CDR3 is CASSQETDGGGTLQETQYF. CDR3 nucleotide sequence: TGCGCCAGCAGCCAAGAAACAGATGGCGGGGGCACCCTCCAAGAGACCCAGTACTTC. This chain connects TRBV4-3 to TRBJ2-5; D may be TRBD2 (7 bases). This CDR3 is built from 19 residues. V lost 0 bases, J lost 1 base, and 21 bases lay in between. The germline V gene encodes CDR1 LGHNA and CDR2 YSLEER.

V is TRBV7-8 and J is TRBJ2-1; D tentatively fits TRBD1 or TRBD2 (5 bases each). CDR1 and CDR2 (germline): SGHVS, FQNEAQ. Trimming cost V 1 base and J 8 bases, with 18 bases left between them. The CDR3 is 16 residues long. CDR3 nucleotide sequence: TGTGCCAGCAGCTTAGAGCTGGCTCTGGGGGTCGATGAGCAGTTCTTC. As protein: CASSLELALGVDEQFF.

V gene TRBV7-2 combines with J gene TRBJ1-1; the D is unclear. Trimming removed 2 bases at V and 8 bases at J, with 12 bases between. Germline V gene lookup returns CDR1 SGHTA and CDR2 FQGNSA. The CDR3 is made up of 13 amino acids. This CDR3 is CASSLTDQREAFF. In DNA, the CDR3 is TGTGCCAGCAGCTTAACAGACCAAAGGGAAGCTTTCTTT.